What follows is one T cell receptor (beta chain) and its context. Its antigen is unknown. This sample was included in a study of cytomegalovirus exposure and HLA in healthy donors. Overall study findings and caveats: Per published accounts, TCR beta sequences correctly predicted the HLA-A and HLA-B alleles of most subjects. In an earlier analysis, productive rearrangement rates for most beta V segments clustered near 87% or 30%.

The study ran its PCR with 60 Vbeta and 13 Jbeta primers. The data were produced by immunoSEQ multiplex PCR, yet TCRdb's version contains in-frame clones alone and is incomplete. The listing records 110,000 to 150,000 clones. Per germline, CDR1 SGDLS and CDR2 YYNGEE. The CDR3 spans 15 residues. V lost 7 bases, J lost 9 bases, and 13 bases stayed unmatched. This sequence was found in a male donor in good health and CMV-seronegative. Sequenced: PBMCs. The chain is built from TRBV9 and TRBJ2-1; 10 nucleotides match TRBD2. Here the CDR3 DNA reads TGTGCCAGCGACGGGGAGGGGACTAGCGTGGGTGAGCAGTTCTTC. This translates into CASDGEGTSVGEQFF.